The TCR beta chain under discussion was sequenced for a study of blood T cell repertoires in COVID-19. Across the whole study: Samples of COVID-19 (acute and convalescent) were obtained from the United States, Italy and Spain.

In germline, CDR1 is SSHAT, CDR2 FNYEAQ (reference sequence). CDR3 length: 16 residues. Trimming left V 5 bases short and J 0 bases short, with 14 bases between. Per the original methods: By means of reference gene primer amplification, nucleated cell counts were estimated. Assay: immunoSEQ multiplex PCR; the TCRdb copy retains only in-frame clones and omits some. The V and J calls and the clone size are those of that table, but D and trimming were determined from the DNA. Here the sample spans roughly 120,000 clones, over 65% being singletons. The TCR was taken from a human donor with acute or convalescent COVID-19. The donor label of this sample is uncertain. The V and J genes are TRBV7-7 and TRBJ1-3, with D perhaps matching TRBD1 (5 bases). The material sequenced was peripheral blood. In DNA, the CDR3 is TGTGCCAGCAGCCCTTTACCGACAGACTCTGGAAACACCATATATTTT. Its protein product is CASSPLPTDSGNTIYF.